The T cell receptor beta chain under discussion was sequenced for a study of early T cells in non-severe SARS-CoV-2 infection. This clonotype was counted a few times. TCRdb itself ran the 5' RACE reads through MiXCR, one entry per CDR3 protein. This table has 98,000 or so distinct CDR3 sequences, 12% appearing once. Deletions cut 5 bases from V and 0 bases from J, with 19 bases between. Germline V CDR1 and CDR2: GTSNPN, SVGIG (reference sequence). The CDR3 is 17 residues long. What was sequenced was whole blood. This clonotype was sampled from an adult who was a healthcare worker with PCR-confirmed SARS-CoV-2 infection or an uninfected control (not recorded which). This rearrangement joins TRBV30 to TRBJ1-4, with D possibly matching TRBD1 (6 bases). The CDR3 DNA is TGTGCCTGGTTACCGGGACAAGTCGGACCAACTAATGAAAAACTGTTTTTT. Its translation is CAWLPGQVGPTNEKLFF.